The present T cell receptor beta chain was sequenced within a study of T cell responses to AZD1222 COVID-19 vaccine. Broader study findings: Donors skewed white British and female; clonal diversity was possibly underestimated.

CDR1 is LNHDA and CDR2 is SQIVND in the germline V gene (reference sequence). The CDR3 is made up of 15 amino acids. V was shortened by 6 bases and J by 2 bases, with 16 bases between the two germline ends. As to this clone: What it recognizes is unknown.

Sequencing was performed with immunoSEQ multiplex PCR; in TCRdb, only in-frame clones are kept and a portion is missing. The profile shows about 120,000 clones, roughly 89% of them singletons. This rearrangement joins TRBV19 to TRBJ1-2, with D perhaps TRBD1 (5 bases). Sequences were derived from peripheral blood, sampled on day 0 of AZD1222 vaccination. This receptor was obtained from an adult in good health. The CDR3 DNA is TGTGCCAGTAGGAATACCGGGACGCAAAACTATGGCTACACCTTC. It translates to CASRNTGTQNYGYTF.